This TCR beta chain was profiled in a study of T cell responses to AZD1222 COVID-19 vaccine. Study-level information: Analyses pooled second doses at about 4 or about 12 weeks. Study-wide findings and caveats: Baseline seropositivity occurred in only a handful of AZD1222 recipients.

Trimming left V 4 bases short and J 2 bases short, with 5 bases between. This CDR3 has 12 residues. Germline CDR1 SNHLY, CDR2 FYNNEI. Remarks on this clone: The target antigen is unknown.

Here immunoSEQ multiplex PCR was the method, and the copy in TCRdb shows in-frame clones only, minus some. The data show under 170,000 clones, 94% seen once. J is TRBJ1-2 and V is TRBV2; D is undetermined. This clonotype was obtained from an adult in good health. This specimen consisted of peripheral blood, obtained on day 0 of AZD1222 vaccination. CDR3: CASSGDNYGYTF. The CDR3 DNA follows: TGTGCCAGCAGTGGCGACAACTATGGCTACACCTTC.